This T cell receptor beta chain was observed in a study of T cell repertoires in cytomegalovirus infection. Each CDR3 protein gets one entry after TCRdb re-called the reads with MiXCR. This table holds tens of thousands of distinct CDR3 sequences, 20% to 25% found once. The CDR3 loop spans 12 amino acids. With 6 bases removed from V and 8 bases from J, the gap between germline ends came to 11 bases. Germline-derived CDR1 and CDR2 are SGHTA and FQGNSA. This clonotype was picked up a small number of times. Its antigen is still unknown. The chain recombines TRBV7-2 with TRBJ2-1; tentatively, D is TRBD2 (6 bases). This specimen was CD8+ T cells from cultured PBMCs, taken from culture after CMV antigen stimulation. This TCR derives from a human donor in good health (CMV status not recorded). Some clones in this sample may be carry-over from other donors' samples. The CDR3 coding sequence is TGTGCCAGCAGACTAGCTTATGATGAGCAGTTCTTC. As protein: CASRLAYDEQFF.